Listed below are T cell receptor beta chains from one sample, sequenced in a study of T cells in Graves' hyperthyroidism and ophthalmopathy. MiXCR, run by TCRdb on the multiplex PCR reads, gives a single entry per CDR3 protein. The table shows 730,000 or so distinct CDR3 sequences, with 15% to 20% occurring only once. The source material was blood. The origin of the receptors is a woman in her fifties or sixties with Graves' hyperthyroidism that later progressed to Graves' ophthalmopathy. Both conserved end residues are part of each CDR3. The D gene is left open where the match is weak. Clone size is given for some rows only: seen once, a few or many times, or a class if the clone is expanded.

D	J	V	size	CDR3	DNA
NA	TRBJ1-1	TRBV3-1	NA	CASSRRPRADTEAFF	TGTGCCAGCAGCCGAAGGCCCCGGGCAGACACTGAAGCTTTCTTT
TRBD1	TRBJ2-1	TRBV5-5	many	CASSPGDRVVHEQFF	TGTGCCAGCAGCCCCGGCGACAGGGTTGTGCATGAGCAGTTCTTC
NA	TRBJ2-7	TRBV7-9	many	CASSSPLGALSYEQYF	TGTGCCAGCAGCTCGCCCCTTGGGGCTCTCTCCTACGAGCAGTACTTC
TRBD1	TRBJ1-6	TRBV5-1	few	CASSTSRGLYNSPLHF	TGCGCCAGCAGCACGAGCAGGGGGCTGTATAATTCACCCCTCCACTTT
NA	TRBJ1-2	TRBV27	many	CASSLGTGYGYTF	TGTGCCAGCAGCTTGGGCACAGGGTATGGCTACACCTTC
TRBD2	TRBJ2-1	TRBV5-1	many	CASSRDYGVSYNEQFF	TGCGCCAGCAGCAGGGACTACGGAGTCTCCTACAATGAGCAGTTCTTC
NA	TRBJ1-1	TRBV9	few	CASSFQVKDSEAFF	TGTGCCAGCAGCTTCCAGGTAAAGGACAGTGAAGCTTTCTTT
TRBD2	TRBJ2-1	TRBV29-1	few	CSVTTGLAYNEQFF	TGCAGCGTGACGACGGGACTAGCCTACAATGAGCAGTTCTTC
NA	TRBJ1-6	TRBV6-2/TRBV6-3	NA	CASHGQNNSPLHF	TGTGCCAGCCACGGACAGAATAATTCACCCCTCCACTTT
NA	TRBJ1-1	TRBV5-1	many	CASSLGGEDTEAFF	TGTGCCAGCAGCTTAGGGGGGGAGGATACTGAAGCTTTCTTT